This TCR beta chain was profiled in a study of blood T cell repertoires in COVID-19. As for the study in general: T cells, B-cell-depleted T cells, or PBMCs supplied cDNA or gDNA.

Authors' methods: Scientists estimated how many nucleated cells there were by amplifying reference gene primers. Sequencing used immunoSEQ multiplex PCR; TCRdb keeps in-frame clones, though not all of them. Clonal size and the V and J genes are those of that table, whereas D and trimming came from the DNA. Of about 260,000 clones in the sample, over 65% are singletons; the top ten hold roughly 4.5%. The CDR3 sequence is 15 residues long. Germline assignment: CDR1 LNHNV and CDR2 YYDKDF (reference sequence). Unmatched junction bases numbered 2, after V lost 0 bases and J lost 5 bases. The chain uses TRBV15 and TRBJ1-2, with TRBD1 matching 11 bases. Sequencing used peripheral blood. This TCR was recovered from a man in his sixties who had recovered from COVID-19. DNA for the CDR3: TGTGCCACCAGCAGAGATGGGACAGGGGGTTATGGCTACACCTTC. Its protein product is CATSRDGTGGYGYTF.